The 3 T cell receptor beta chains listed next were all sequenced from one sample in a study of blood T cell repertoires in COVID-19. Assay used: immunoSEQ multiplex PCR; TCRdb lists only in-frame clones, some missing. The sample has approximately 480,000 clones, 80% to 90% seen once. The material sequenced was peripheral blood. The receptors originated from a young man with COVID-19, enrolled during active disease.

This chain connects TRBV11-2 to TRBJ2-1; TRBD2 might be the D (6 bases). Deletions cut 5 bases from V and 10 bases from J, with 21 bases between. The germline CDR1 and CDR2 sequences are SGHAT and FQNNGV. The CDR3 loop spans 15 amino acids. The CDR3 loop reads CASSARREFYYEQFF. Here the CDR3 DNA reads TGTGCCAGCAGCGCCCGACGGGAGTTCTATTACGAGCAGTTCTTC.

The chain recombines TRBV5-8 with TRBJ2-7, with TRBD2 matching 9 bases. CDR1 is SGHTS, CDR2 YDEGEE, per germline. The CDR3 length is 16 residues. The V segment lost 7 bases and the J segment 1 base; nucleotides outside the gene matches: 12. This CDR3 is CASGRYSGRLSYEQYF. CDR3 sequence (DNA): TGTGCCAGCGGACGATATAGCGGGAGACTTTCCTACGAGCAGTACTTC.

The chain couples TRBV4-1 to TRBJ1-5; D ambiguous. CDR3 length: 14 amino acids. V lost 1 base to trimming and J lost 6 bases, with 10 bases between them. Germline V CDR1 and CDR2: MGHRA, YSYEKL. This chain's CDR3 is CASSQVEGTQPQHF. The CDR3 DNA is TGCGCCAGCAGCCAAGTGGAGGGAACTCAGCCCCAGCATTTT.